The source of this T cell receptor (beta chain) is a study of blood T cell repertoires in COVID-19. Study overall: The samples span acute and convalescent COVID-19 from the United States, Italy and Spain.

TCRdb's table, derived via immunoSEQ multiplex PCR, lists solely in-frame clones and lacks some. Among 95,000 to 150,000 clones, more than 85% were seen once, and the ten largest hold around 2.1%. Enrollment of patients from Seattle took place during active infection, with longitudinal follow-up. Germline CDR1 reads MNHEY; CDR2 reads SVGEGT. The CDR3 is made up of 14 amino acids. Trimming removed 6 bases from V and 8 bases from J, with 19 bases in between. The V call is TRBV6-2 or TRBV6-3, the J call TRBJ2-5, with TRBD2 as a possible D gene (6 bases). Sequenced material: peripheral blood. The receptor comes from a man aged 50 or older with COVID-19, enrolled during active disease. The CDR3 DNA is TGTGCCAGCAGCTCGGGGGACCCTGTTGAAACCCAGTACTTC. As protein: CASSSGDPVETQYF.